Presented here are 19 T cell receptor beta chains from one specimen sequenced in a study of T cells in Graves' hyperthyroidism and ophthalmopathy. TCR beta CDR3 region amplification was performed from RNA transcripts. The primer set for the first-round RT-PCR of the TCR CDR3 was HTBI. Each CDR3 protein is one row after TCRdb ran MiXCR on the multiplex PCR reads. In the table there are fewer than 550,000 distinct CDR3 sequences, 15% to 19% of which are singletons. The sample taken for sequencing was blood. The receptors were gathered from a woman aged 18-30 years with Graves' hyperthyroidism.

There are many counts of this clonotype. The genes are TRBV6-1 and TRBJ1-3; D call uncertain. Trimming took off 5 bases at V and 2 bases at J, with 10 bases between the two ends. Germline V gene sequence: CDR1 MNHNS, CDR2 SASEGT. The CDR3 has 14 amino acids. The CDR3 sequence is CASSSIVTGNTIYF. The CDR3 bases are TGTGCCAGCAGTTCGATCGTTACTGGAAACACCATATATTTT.

The table lists this clonotype with a count of one. This chain links TRBV20-1 with TRBJ1-2; TRBD1 is a possible D gene (5 bases). The CDR3 is 14 amino acids. The V end was cut by 2 bases, the J end by 0 bases, with 10 bases between. Looked up from germline, CDR1 is DFQATT and CDR2 is SNEGSKA (reference sequence). CDR3 sequence reads: CSARLTETNYGYTF. In DNA form, the CDR3 reads TGCAGTGCTAGATTGACAGAAACTAACTATGGCTACACCTTC.

This clonotype was detected ten times or more. The gene calls are TRBV5-1 and TRBJ2-2; D is unresolved. In germline, CDR1 is SGHRS, CDR2 YFSETQ. V lost 5 bases, J lost 5 bases, and 4 bases lay in between. This CDR3 contains 11 residues. The CDR3 protein is CASSSTGELFF. The CDR3 DNA follows: TGCGCCAGCAGTTCAACCGGGGAGCTGTTTTTT.

The genes are TRBV11-3 and TRBJ2-1; D gene ambiguous. V lost 1 base to trimming and J lost 10 bases, with 14 bases between them. This CDR3 region has 14 residues. Germline lookup yields CDR1 SGHNT and CDR2 YENEEA. In nucleotides, the CDR3 is TGTGCCAGCAGCTTAGCGGGTTCCTACGGCGAGCAGTTCTTC. Its translation: CASSLAGSYGEQFF.

In this sample, this clonotype turned up many times. The chain's CDR3 is CASARLATTDTQYF. The DNA for the CDR3 is TGTGCCAGCGCCAGACTAGCGACCACAGATACGCAGTATTTT. The chain recombines TRBV6-2 or TRBV6-3 with TRBJ2-3; 8 bases align to TRBD2. The J segment lost 2 bases and the V segment lost 8 bases, leaving 6 bases of the junction unmatched. The germline V gene encodes CDR1 MNHEY and CDR2 SVGEGT. The CDR3 has 14 residues.

This clonotype was seen only a few times. The chain carries TRBV20-1 and TRBJ1-1; possible D gene TRBD1, 5 bases. Looked up from germline, CDR1 is DFQATT and CDR2 is SNEGSKA (reference sequence). The CDR3 runs 13 residues. The V and J ends lost 1 base and 0 bases respectively, with 6 bases between them. Written as DNA, the CDR3 is TGCAGTGCTAGAGGACAGCTGAACACTGAAGCTTTCTTT. This encodes CSARGQLNTEAFF.

This clonotype was counted between two and nine times. The chain is built from TRBV5-4 and TRBJ2-3; D ambiguous. Germline CDR1 is SGHNT and CDR2 is YYREEE (reference sequence). The ends were cut back, 1 base at V and 2 bases at J, with 8 bases in the middle. This CDR3 contains 14 residues. The chain's CDR3 is CASSLKLNTDTQYF. For the CDR3, the DNA is TGTGCCAGCAGCTTGAAACTAAACACAGATACGCAGTATTTT. The full variable domain, rest sourced from reference TRBV5-4 and TRBJ2-3, is ETGVTQSPTHLIKTRGQQVTLRCSSQSGHNTVSWYQQALGQGPQFIFQYYREEENGRGNFPPRFSGLQFPNYSSELNVNALELDDSALYLCASSLKLNTDTQYFGPGTRLTVL.

A remark on this clonotype: This may stem from a read error, because a much larger clone lies one nucleotide away. The chain uses TRBV6-1 and TRBJ1-2; perhaps TRBD1 as D (6 bases). Germline V gives CDR1 MNHNS, CDR2 SASEGT. This CDR3 is 15 amino acids long. Trimming took off 6 bases at V and 3 bases at J, with 17 bases between the two ends. Written as DNA, the CDR3 is TGTGCCAGCAGACGCGGGACAAGGGGTGACTATGGCTACACCTTC. Its translation is CASRRGTRGDYGYTF.

The chain uses TRBV5-5 and TRBJ1-4; 9 nucleotides match TRBD1. The germline gives CDR1 SGHKS, CDR2 YYEKEE (reference sequence). Losses at the gene ends were 3 bases for V and 0 bases for J; bases not matched to a gene: 0. The CDR3 is made up of 15 amino acids. The CDR3 is CASSYRGPTNEKLFF. Written as DNA, the CDR3 is TGTGCCAGCAGCTACAGGGGGCCAACTAATGAAAAACTGTTTTTT.

This clonotype showed up just a few times. CDR3 nucleotides: TGTGCCAGCAGTGAAGAGCCATTAGCGTCGGGGGAGCTGTTTTTT. Amino acid sequence: CASSEEPLASGELFF. The gene calls are TRBV6-1 and TRBJ2-2; tentatively, D is TRBD2 (5 bases). Germline loops: CDR1 MNHNS, CDR2 SASEGT. V was cut by 1 base and J by 8 bases, with 14 bases left in between. The CDR3 has 15 residues.

This clonotype occurred many times. This sequence joins TRBV7-8 and TRBJ2-3; perhaps TRBD2 as D (7 bases). The ends were cut back, 1 base at V and 4 bases at J, with 12 bases in the middle. This CDR3 spans 15 amino acids. Germline CDR1 and CDR2: SGHVS and FQNEAQ. The CDR3 nucleotides are TGTGCCAGCAGCTTAGTAACGGGGGGCGCAGATACGCAGTATTTT. Its protein product is CASSLVTGGADTQYF. Full variable domain (rest looked up from reference TRBV7-8 and TRBJ2-3): GAGVSQSPRYKVAKRGQDVALRCDPISGHVSLFWYQQALGQGPEFLTYFQNEAQLDKSGLPSDRFFAERPEGSVSTLKIQRTQQEDSAVYLCASSLVTGGADTQYFGPGTRLTVL.

In its sample, this clonotype was seen many times. This chain joins TRBV27 and TRBJ2-7; 8 positions match TRBD1. The germline V gene has CDR1 MNHEY and CDR2 SMNVEV (reference sequence). This CDR3 region has 16 residues. V lost 5 bases to trimming and J lost 3 bases; unmatched junction nucleotides: 12. This chain's CDR3 is CASSPLYWDRSYEQYF. DNA for the CDR3: TGTGCCAGCAGTCCACTCTACTGGGACAGGAGCTACGAGCAGTACTTC.

The chain couples TRBV6-1 to TRBJ2-7; D might be TRBD1 (6 bases). This CDR3 has 15 amino acids. CDR1 and CDR2 (germline): MNHNS, SASEGT. V was shortened by 5 bases and J by 0 bases, with 14 bases between the two germline ends. In nucleotides, the CDR3 is TGTGCCAGCAGTTTCCTCCGGGACACCTCCTACGAGCAGTACTTC. Amino acids: CASSFLRDTSYEQYF.

This clonotype was seen ten or more times. The chain recombines TRBV2 with TRBJ2-7; 9 bases fit TRBD1. The germline V gene has CDR1 SNHLY and CDR2 FYNNEI. V lost 5 bases to trimming and J lost 1 base; unmatched junction nucleotides: 9. The CDR3 contains 16 residues. CDR3 coding DNA: TGTGCCAGCAGTAAAGAAACAGGGGGCGCTTCCTACGAGCAGTACTTC. This sequence encodes CASSKETGGASYEQYF.

This clonotype came up many times. The rearrangement links TRBV30 to TRBJ1-6; 7 bases match TRBD1. Germline V gene data show CDR1 as GTSNPN and CDR2 as SVGIG (reference sequence). V was clipped by 0 bases and J by 8 bases; unmatched bases: 7. The CDR3 is made up of 15 amino acids. CDR3 bases: TGTGCCTGGAGTGTATACGGCAGGGGGGATTCACCCCTCCACTTT. Translation: CAWSVYGRGDSPLHF.

In this sample, this clonotype turned up many times. This chain links TRBV6-1 with TRBJ1-2, with D possibly matching TRBD1 (5 bases). CDR1 is MNHNS and CDR2 is SASEGT in the germline V gene. V lost 3 bases, J lost 8 bases, and 16 bases lay in between. The CDR3 runs 14 residues. The CDR3 reads CASSDPWTRGGYTF. CDR3 in DNA: TGTGCCAGCAGTGATCCTTGGACACGCGGGGGCTACACCTTC.

The rearrangement uses TRBV7-9 and TRBJ1-2, with D unresolved. The germline V and J ends were trimmed by 5 bases and 1 base, with 8 bases remaining between them. CDR1 and CDR2 from the germline V gene are SEHNR and FQNEAQ (reference sequence). The CDR3 spans 13 residues. The CDR3 loop is CASSNQINYGYTF. CDR3 DNA: TGTGCCAGCAGCAATCAAATTAACTATGGCTACACCTTC.

This clonotype was found many times. V usage is TRBV7-8 and J usage is TRBJ2-1; D gene ambiguous. This CDR3 has 12 amino acids. CDR1 is SGHVS and CDR2 is FQNEAQ in the germline V gene. With 2 bases removed from V and 7 bases from J, the gap between germline ends came to 6 bases. Written as DNA, the CDR3 is TGTGCCAGCAGCTTATCAAAGAATGAGCAGTTCTTC. It translates to CASSLSKNEQFF.

This clonotype was detected many times. The CDR3 reads CASSRSGQFSYNSPLHF. For the CDR3, the DNA is TGCGCCAGCAGCCGCTCGGGACAATTCTCCTATAATTCACCCCTCCACTTT. This sequence joins TRBV5-1 and TRBJ1-6, with a possible D match to TRBD1 (6 bases). Per germline, CDR1 SGHRS and CDR2 YFSETQ. Deletions cut 4 bases from V and 0 bases from J, with 14 bases between. The CDR3 runs 17 residues.